A single sample is the source of the 24 T cell receptor beta chains below, sequenced in a study of shared clonotypes between healthy human individuals (dated by TCRdb to the early 2020s). The library relied on the immunoSEQ multiplex PCR assay. TCRdb's version of the immuneACCESS table is confined to in-frame rearrangements and falls short of the full clone set. An unresolved V gene accounts for under half of the shortfall where checked; the remainder is of unknown origin. The sample data list 1,400,000 or so clones, and approximately 98.5% of these were observed just once. The leading ten clones occupy 0.36% of the sample. Source material: naive CD4+ T cells sorted from blood. What the cell subset or site label conveys for this sample: CD45RA+ positively selected. The receptor source for this set is a man younger than 45 in good health.

J is TRBJ2-2 and V is TRBV4-3, with TRBD2 identical over 10 bases. Germline V gene lookup returns CDR1 LGHNA and CDR2 YSLEER. V gave up 0 bases and J gave up 5 bases; unmatched junction bases: 6. The CDR3 is 17 amino acids. This CDR3 is CASSQEILAGSTGELFF. The CDR3 DNA reads TGCGCCAGCAGCCAAGAAATACTAGCGGGATCGACCGGGGAGCTGTTTTTT.

This clone was seen only once. The V and J genes are TRBV6-5 and TRBJ2-1; D unresolved. This CDR3 has 12 residues. From germline, CDR1 is MNHEY and CDR2 SVGAGI. The CDR3 DNA is TGTGCGATAGATAAAACCTACAATGAGCAGTTCTTC. It translates to CAIDKTYNEQFF.

The rearrangement uses TRBV9 and TRBJ2-3, with TRBD2 matching 7 bases. This CDR3 contains 16 residues. V lost 0 bases and J lost 2; bases outside the gene matches: 6. CDR1 is SGDLS, CDR2 YYNGEE, per germline. The CDR3 region is CASSVGASGNTDTQYF. CDR3 sequence (DNA): TGTGCCAGCAGCGTAGGGGCTAGCGGAAACACAGATACGCAGTATTTT.

V is TRBV30 and J is TRBJ2-3; no clear D. Germline V CDR1 and CDR2: GTSNPN, SVGIG (reference sequence). Trimming took 5 bases from V and 2 from J, leaving 8 bases between them. The CDR3 consists of 12 residues. CDR3 DNA sequence: TGTGCCTGGGGAGTGTCCACAGATACGCAGTATTTT. Protein product: CAWGVSTDTQYF.

Here the CDR3 DNA reads TGTGCCATCAGTGAGTCACGACTAGGGGGAGGGAATACGCAGTATTTT. Its protein product is CAISESRLGGGNTQYF. This chain uses TRBV10-3 with TRBJ2-3; D possibly corresponds to TRBD2 (7 bases). V was shortened by 0 bases and J by 7 bases, with 17 bases between the two germline ends. Germline loops: CDR1 ENHRY, CDR2 SYGVKD. This CDR3 spans 16 amino acids.

The J gene is TRBJ1-2, the V gene TRBV29-1, with TRBD1 as a possible D gene (6 bases). This CDR3 has 13 amino acids. Germline CDR1 is SQVTM and CDR2 is ANQGSEA. V lost 7 bases to trimming and J lost 2 bases, with 14 bases between them. The CDR3 DNA sequence: TGCAGCGCCCTCACCCAGGGGAACTATGGCTACACCTTC. Its translation: CSALTQGNYGYTF. Based on the CDR3 plus reference TRBV29-1 and TRBJ1-2, the full variable domain is SAVISQKPSRDICQRGTSLTIQCQVDSQVTMMFWYRQQPGQSLTLIATANQGSEATYESGFVIDKFPISRPNLTFSTLTVSNMSPEDSSIYLCSALTQGNYGYTFGSGTRLTVV.

The sample holds one count of this clone. This chain uses TRBV7-9 with TRBJ2-1, with a weak D call TRBD2 (6 bases). CDR1 SEHNR and CDR2 FQNEAQ come from the germline V gene (reference sequence). CDR3 length: 15 amino acids. With 1 base removed from V and 4 bases from J, the gap between germline ends came to 11 bases. CDR3 sequence: CASSLVGRQYNEQFF. The CDR3 nucleotides read TGTGCCAGCAGCTTAGTGGGGAGGCAATACAATGAGCAGTTCTTC.

This clone has a single count. The sample has other DNA sequences that encode this CDR3 too. The rearrangement links TRBV28 to TRBJ2-5; possibly TRBD1 for D (5 bases). Germline V gives CDR1 MDHEN, CDR2 SYDVKM. V lost 5 bases and J lost 7, with 8 bases in between. The CDR3 spans 11 residues. CDR3 DNA: TGTGCCAGCAGTCTTAGGGGGACCCAGTACTTC. It specifies CASSLRGTQYF.

J is TRBJ2-5 and V is TRBV7-9; no clear D gene. V lost 5 bases, J lost 6 bases, and 16 bases lay in between. This CDR3 spans 14 amino acids. Germline V CDR1 and CDR2: SEHNR, FQNEAQ (reference sequence). In DNA, the CDR3 is TGTGCCAGCAGCGGAGTCAGTTTGGGGAAGACCCAGTACTTC. Translation: CASSGVSLGKTQYF.

The chain uses TRBV28 and TRBJ2-2; D remains ambiguous. Germline V gene data show CDR1 as MDHEN and CDR2 as SYDVKM. This CDR3 is built from 13 residues. Trimming cost V 5 bases and J 0 bases, with 4 bases left between them. Here the CDR3 reads CASSPPNTGELFF. The CDR3, as DNA: TGTGCCAGCAGTCCACCGAACACCGGGGAGCTGTTTTTT.

The rearrangement uses TRBV10-1 and TRBJ2-7, with 9 bases fitting TRBD1. Per the germline V gene, CDR1 is WNHNN and CDR2 is SYGVQD (reference sequence). The CDR3 runs to 15 residues. Trimming cost V 3 bases and J 1 base; bases outside gene matches: 4. The chain's CDR3 is CASSDSGTGSYEQYF. In DNA, the CDR3 is TGCGCCAGCAGTGACTCCGGGACAGGGTCCTACGAGCAGTACTTC.

This clone was recorded only once. This chain joins TRBV6-6 and TRBJ1-5, with D perhaps matching TRBD1 (6 bases). V gave up 2 bases and J gave up 3 bases, with 11 bases separating them. Per the germline V gene, CDR1 is MNHNY and CDR2 is SVGAGI (reference sequence). The CDR3 runs to 15 residues. CDR3 protein: CASSYPRDTNQPQHF. The DNA for the CDR3 is TGTGCCAGCAGTTACCCCCGGGACACCAATCAGCCCCAGCATTTT.

V gene TRBV18 combines with J gene TRBJ1-2; D is ambiguous. The V and J ends lost 0 bases and 2 bases respectively, with 16 bases between them. This CDR3 has 17 residues. Per the germline V gene, CDR1 is KGHSH and CDR2 is LQKENI. The CDR3 here is CASSPPLQRDLNYGYTF. The CDR3 DNA follows: TGTGCCAGCTCACCACCCTTACAGAGAGACTTAAACTATGGCTACACCTTC.

This clone has only one observation. This CDR3 reads CASSPLDRVQTQYF. In nucleotides, the CDR3 is TGTGCCAGCAGCCCACTGGACAGGGTCCAGACCCAGTACTTC. The chain combines TRBV7-2 with TRBJ2-5; 8 nucleotides line up with TRBD1. Germline-derived CDR1 and CDR2 are SGHTA and FQGNSA. The CDR3 covers 14 residues. The J segment lost 6 bases and the V segment lost 5 bases, leaving 8 bases of the junction unmatched.

The chain carries TRBV10-3 and TRBJ2-2, with D tentatively TRBD1 (6 bases). CDR1 is ENHRY and CDR2 is SYGVKD in the germline V gene. Between the trimmed V and J ends, which lost 4 bases and 1 base, there was a span of 16 bases. The CDR3 runs 17 residues. The CDR3, as DNA: TGTGCCATCAGTGGTATACCGGGACAAGAGAACACCGGGGAGCTGTTTTTT. Protein: CAISGIPGQENTGELFF.

The chain has TRBV27 and TRBJ2-3, with 10 bases that match TRBD1. Trimming took 6 bases from V and 5 from J; bases not matched to a gene: 14. The CDR3 has 17 residues. The germline gives CDR1 MNHEY, CDR2 SMNVEV (reference sequence). The CDR3 sequence is CASRMTIRDRGGDTQYF. DNA of the CDR3: TGTGCCAGCAGAATGACAATTCGGGACAGGGGCGGAGATACGCAGTATTTT.

The CDR3 here is CTSSQDETLSGNTIYF. CDR3 in DNA: TGCACCAGCAGCCAAGATGAGACACTCTCTGGAAACACCATATATTTT. The chain has TRBV1 and TRBJ1-3; the listed D gene, TRBD1, was not tested against the DNA. TRBV1 has pseudogene status. The CDR3 sequence is 16 residues long.

V usage is TRBV10-3 and J usage is TRBJ2-2; 7 bases are shared with TRBD1. Germline V gives CDR1 ENHRY, CDR2 SYGVKD. J gave up 6 bases and V 6 bases, and 16 bases lay outside the gene matches. This CDR3 has 17 amino acids. CDR3 DNA: TGTGCCATCAGGGGACAGAACCTCGGCTCGGTCCCCGGGGAGCTGTTTTTT. Translation: CAIRGQNLGSVPGELFF.

This clone was counted once. The chain links TRBV28 to TRBJ1-1; no firm D call. Germline values: CDR1 MDHEN, CDR2 SYDVKM. This CDR3 spans 12 amino acids. With 2 bases removed from V and 10 bases from J, the gap between germline ends came to 11 bases. The CDR3 region has the DNA TGTGCCAGCAGTTTAGTGGCCACGCGAGCTTTCTTT. Protein product: CASSLVATRAFF.

This clone has just one count. The chain couples TRBV18 to TRBJ1-2; 9 bases map to TRBD1. Germline V gene sequence: CDR1 KGHSH, CDR2 LQKENI. The junction had 9 bases not matched to a gene; V was cut back by 3 bases and J by 7 bases. The CDR3 is 15 residues long. The CDR3 spells CASSPTTGGAIGYTF. The CDR3 DNA reads TGTGCCAGCTCACCGACAACAGGGGGCGCGATTGGCTACACCTTC.

This clone appeared a single time. The gene calls are TRBV7-2 and TRBJ2-5, with D hard to call. The germline V gene encodes CDR1 SGHTA and CDR2 FQGNSA. The CDR3 is 16 residues long. The ends were cut back, 1 base at V and 9 bases at J, with 21 bases in the middle. The CDR3 reads CASSLGLRRVNGAQYF. In DNA, the CDR3 is TGTGCCAGCAGCTTAGGTTTGAGACGAGTTAATGGGGCCCAGTACTTC. The whole variable domain, remainder taken from reference TRBV7-2 and TRBJ2-5, is GAGVSQSPSNKVTEKGKDVELRCDPISGHTALYWYRQSLGQGLEFLIYFQGNSAPDKSGLPSDRFSAERTGGSVSTLTIQRTQQEDSAVYLCASSLGLRRVNGAQYFGPGTRLLVL.

This clone has a single count. The chain uses TRBV29-1 and TRBJ2-1, with D possibly matching TRBD1 (6 bases). This CDR3 is built from 11 residues. Trimming pared 3 bases from V and 9 bases from J, leaving 9 bases between. The germline gives CDR1 SQVTM, CDR2 ANQGSEA. CDR3: CSVDRGSEQFF. CDR3 DNA: TGCAGCGTTGACAGGGGAAGTGAGCAGTTCTTC.

This clone was counted a single time. At one of its ends the junction is not consistent with the germline gene, which may arise from a read error. J is TRBJ2-2 and V is TRBV7-2, with D perhaps matching TRBD1 (6 bases). The CDR3 length is 16 residues. The germline V gene encodes CDR1 SGHTA and CDR2 FQGNSA. CDR3 sequence reads: CASSLGGASNTGELFF. CDR3 DNA: TGTGCCAGCAGTTTAGGGGGTGCTTCGAACACCGGGGAGCTGTTTTTT.

The rearrangement uses TRBV7-8 and TRBJ1-2, with 8 nucleotides matching TRBD1. Germline assignment: CDR1 SGHVS and CDR2 FQNEAQ. The V gene end was trimmed by 5 bases and the J gene end by 5 bases; junction bases not matched to a gene: 10. The CDR3 spans 15 residues. CDR3 sequence (DNA): TGTGCCAGCAGCCCCGGGACAGGAGATACTTATGGCTACACCTTC. Amino acid sequence: CASSPGTGDTYGYTF.